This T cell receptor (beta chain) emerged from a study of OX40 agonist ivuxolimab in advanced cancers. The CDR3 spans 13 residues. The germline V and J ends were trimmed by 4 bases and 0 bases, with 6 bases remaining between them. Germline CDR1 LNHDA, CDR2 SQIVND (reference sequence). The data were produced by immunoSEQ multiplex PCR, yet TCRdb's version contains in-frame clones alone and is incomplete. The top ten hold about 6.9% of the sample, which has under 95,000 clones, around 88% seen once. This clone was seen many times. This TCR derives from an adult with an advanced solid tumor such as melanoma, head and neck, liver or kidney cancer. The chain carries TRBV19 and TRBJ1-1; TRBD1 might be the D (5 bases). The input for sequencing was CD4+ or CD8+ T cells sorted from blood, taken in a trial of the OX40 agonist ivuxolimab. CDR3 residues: CASSTGMNTEAFF. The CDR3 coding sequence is TGTGCCAGTAGTACAGGGATGAACACTGAAGCTTTCTTT.